This T cell receptor beta chain was identified during a study of CD8 T cells in Susac syndrome (dated by TCRdb to between 2018 and 2021). Turning to the overall study: Among the Susac syndrome patients who were sequenced, clinically active disease was present in six and clinical remission was observed in fewer than 10. Susac syndrome patients were therapy-naive, on corticosteroids (some also receiving IVIg), or on IVIg alone at blood withdrawal. Repertoire sequencing was used to test whether CD8+ T cell activation and differentiation in Susac syndrome was antigen driven. The research as a whole found: No clonal expansion was detected in the CD4+ T cell repertoire of Susac syndrome patients. The number of individuals in the TCR sequencing and HLA analysis was acknowledged as relatively small.

In regard to this clonotype: The antigen it recognizes is unknown. The sample holds no much larger clone one base away, and base qualities are not on file.

The germline V gene specifies SGHTA as CDR1 and FQGNSA as CDR2. V drops 0 bases and J drops 4 bases, leaving 0 bases in between. Taken from cysteine to phenylalanine, the CDR3 has 11 residues. Of all the DNA, just the CDR3 is kept, 33 bases in frame from base 1. RNA was extracted with the RNeasy kit and about 0.45 to 1 ug was reverse transcribed using random hexamers. The immunoSEQ multiplex PCR assay, covering 54 Vbeta and 13 Jbeta segments, was used to amplify TCR beta CDR3 regions. Bias from PCR amplification was corrected by using a synthetic template baseline for primer optimization and for computational correction. As for the authors' bioinformatics: Reads were annotated to V, D and J genes per IMGT and analyzed with immunoSEQ Analyzer, keeping only productive sequences. Clonality was computed as one minus Shannon entropy normalized by log2 of the number of productive unique sequences. Public and private clones were assessed among the 100 most prevalent clones of each patient and control. Clones were defined as Susac-specific when absent from the healthy and MS cohorts, from roughly 1,100 published viral clones and from other ImmuneACCESS disease sequences. TCRdb itself trimmed the public reads at Q25 with fastp, ran MiXCR and retained productive beta chains. CDR3 protein sequences are deduplicated, and each keeps its most common genes and DNA. These V and J calls originate from TCRdb's pipeline instead of the authors' own analysis. The sample includes some 150,000 distinct CDR3 sequences, with roughly 95% observed a single time. The top ten clonotypes cover 0.15% to 0.2% of the sample.

High-throughput TCR beta sequencing profiled peripheral blood CD8+ and CD4+ T cells from healthy donors, Susac syndrome patients and multiple sclerosis patients. Recently defined diagnostic criteria for definite or probable disease were met by the Susac syndrome patients. Bulk CD8+ and CD4+ T cells were purified by magnetic negative isolation, whereas CD8+ TEMRA cells were enriched by FACS. Blood was drawn into EDTA tubes, processed within 24 hours, and PBMCs were isolated by density gradient centrifugation. PBMCs intended for TCR sequencing were frozen in liquid nitrogen and were later thawed in a 37 degrees C water bath. The sorted or isolated CD4+, CD8+ and CD8+ TEMRA cells had a purity of 90% or higher.

The sample taken for sequencing was CD4+ T cells from PBMCs. The receptor chain draws on TRBV7-2 and TRBJ1-1; no D gene call is confident. This clonotype originated in a human donor with Susac syndrome. The DNA sequence is TGTGCCAGCAGCTTAGCCACTGAAGCTTTCTTT. This gives the protein CASSLATEAFF. The CDR3, completed at both ends by the reference TRBV7-2 and TRBJ1-1 genes, gives the full variable domain GAGVSQSPSNKVTEKGKDVELRCDPISGHTALYWYRQSLGQGLEFLIYFQGNSAPDKSGLPSDRFSAERTGGSVSTLTIQRTQQEDSAVYLCASSLATEAFFGQGTRLTVV.